This TCR beta chain is from a study of identical twins (dated by TCRdb to the mid-2010s). About the investigation overall: TCR alpha and beta repertoires from monozygotic twins, unrelated adults of various ages and cord blood were deep-sequenced to test whether fetal clonotypes persist. To rule out contamination, the twin experiments were replicated at different times with different library preparation protocols. The full study reports these points: Because the same donors could not be followed over many years, the conclusions depended on cross-sectional statistical analysis. Zero-insertion analyses could be partly confounded by invariant T cells such as MAIT and iNKT, although diverse VJ usage argued against such confounding for most clonotypes. Abundant cord blood beta clonotypes had fewer insertions, young adult naive repertoires showed a similar but weaker trend, and memory repertoires showed no such trend. In beta out-of-frame sequences, excess twin sharing was weaker, because having fewer shared sequences lowered the signal-to-noise ratio. Out-of-frame TCR alpha sequences shared between twins showed an excess of low generation-probability sequences compared with coincidental sharing between unrelated individuals. Recombination models systematically underestimated out-of-frame TCR alpha sharing in monozygotic twins but agreed with sharing between unrelated individuals.

Libraries were made using 5' RACE. For sequencing, an Illumina HiSeq 2000 was employed. A universal primer binding site was added through template switching, and the final cDNA carried a unique molecular identifier so that TCR cDNA molecules could be counted accurately. Specific primers in the conserved constant-segment region were used to synthesize first-strand cDNA for TCR alpha and beta chains. To control for contamination, every cDNA library carried two barcodes: a SMART-Mk sample barcode plus Illumina barcodes. TruSeq adapter sequences along with Illumina sample barcodes were introduced in two successive PCR steps. The Illumina HiSeq platform was used with custom primers to sequence TCR alpha and beta cDNA libraries. The authors processed their data as follows. MiGEC processed the raw reads to extract unique molecular identifiers, while MiXCR was used to determine the CDR3 positions. For each individual, recombination models were inferred using an EM algorithm with the repgenHMM and IGoR tools. Shared clonotype analysis was performed with the tcR package in R, normalizing sharing by the product of cloneset sizes. Out-of-frame nonproductive sequences were analyzed to study raw recombination free of thymic and clonal selection effects. TCRdb handled the public reads itself, with Q25 trimming in fastp and clone calling in MiXCR, and kept productive beta chains. One record per CDR3 amino acid sequence lists the most common genes and DNA. The authors' filters were not applied to this entry. This sample holds approximately 470,000 distinct CDR3 sequences; 13% to 15% were observed only once. Of the sample, about 0.52% is held by the ten largest clones.

After removal of 6 bases from V and 8 bases from J, the junction retains 7 bases not matched to a gene. The CDR3 runs 14 residues from the cysteine to the phenylalanine. Left in the record is the CDR3 DNA by itself, 42 bases read in frame from the first base. Every donor in the study was a healthy Caucasian. The twin cohort consisted of three pairs of female monozygotic twins, all aged about 18 to 29 years. Positive isolation kits from Invitrogen were used to isolate the CD4+ and CD8+ T cell populations. This clonotype was detected a few times. Its cognate antigen has yet to be identified. Base qualities are not recorded, but no much larger clone differs from it by a single base. The sample was also linked to a second study, of yellow fever vaccine responses in identical twins. The second publication reports: According to the authors, the vaccine-induced T cell response in identical twins seemed to be partly convergent and partly specific to each individual. In the study, vaccine-responding T cell clones were precisely tracked in identical twins.

This sequence originates from a woman in her late teens or twenties in good health. The source material was CD4+ T cells sorted from blood. The sequence joins TRBV12-3 or TRBV12-4 to TRBJ2-5; TRBD2 aligns with 12 central bases. The DNA reads TGTGCCAGCAGCCCTACTAGCGGGGGGCCTACCCAGTACTTC. This sequence encodes CASSPTSGGPTQYF.